Listed here are 8 T cell receptor beta chains from one sample, sequenced in a study of OX40 agonist ivuxolimab in advanced cancers. Profiled with immunoSEQ multiplex PCR; TCRdb holds only in-frame clones, not every one. Of roughly 49,000 clones listed, about 79% were seen once; the top ten hold 7.9%. The material sequenced was CD4+ or CD8+ T cells sorted from blood, taken in a trial of the OX40 agonist ivuxolimab. Receptor source: an adult with an advanced solid tumor such as melanoma, head and neck, liver or kidney cancer.

The sample holds one count of this clone. The V gene is TRBV7-9, the J gene TRBJ2-7; D ambiguous. Germline CDR1 and CDR2: SEHNR and FQNEAQ (reference sequence). CDR3 size: 14 residues. V dropped 0 bases and J dropped 7 bases, with 13 bases sitting between them. CDR3 protein: CASSLAGPPREQYF. The CDR3 DNA is TGTGCCAGCAGCTTAGCGGGCCCCCCTCGGGAGCAGTACTTC.

With regard to this clone: Distinct nucleotide sequences in the sample also encode this CDR3. The V call is TRBV5-1, the J call TRBJ1-6; tentatively, D is TRBD1 (6 bases). Trimming left V 3 bases short and J 0 bases short, with 10 bases between. CDR1 is SGHRS, CDR2 YFSETQ, per germline. The CDR3 totals 16 residues. The CDR3 nucleotides are TGCGCCAGCAGCTCACAGGGAAGCTCCTATAATTCACCCCTCCACTTT. Protein: CASSSQGSSYNSPLHF.

This chain uses TRBV7-9 with TRBJ1-5; D remains ambiguous. This CDR3 has 14 residues. V was cut by 5 bases and J by 6 bases, with 14 bases left in between. Per the germline V gene, CDR1 is SEHNR and CDR2 is FQNEAQ (reference sequence). The CDR3 reads CASSGPWAGQPQHF. For the CDR3, the DNA is TGTGCCAGCAGCGGGCCCTGGGCGGGTCAGCCCCAGCATTTT.

The rearrangement joins TRBV19 to TRBJ2-7; D ambiguous. Trimming left V 2 bases short and J 9 bases short, with 11 bases between. The CDR3 consists of 12 residues. CDR1 is LNHDA and CDR2 is SQIVND in the germline V gene (reference sequence). The CDR3: CASSITGSRQYF. CDR3 bases: TGTGCCAGTAGTATAACGGGTTCCCGGCAGTACTTC.

This clone has only a few counts. The chain links TRBV2 to TRBJ1-6; possibly TRBD1 for D (5 bases). Germline V CDR1 and CDR2: SNHLY, FYNNEI. This CDR3 spans 15 amino acids. Trimming removed 6 bases from V and 14 bases from J, with 23 bases in between. The CDR3 coding sequence is TGTGCCAGCAGCCCGGCAGGGACGGTGGGTAAATCCCTCCACTTT. Translated, it gives CASSPAGTVGKSLHF.

V gene TRBV6-6 combines with J gene TRBJ1-1; no firm D call. Germline V CDR1 and CDR2: MNHNY, SVGAGI (reference sequence). V was clipped by 0 bases and J by 4 bases, with 9 bases between them. The CDR3 is 14 residues long. Here the CDR3 reads CASSYSAHVTEAFF. CDR3 in DNA: TGTGCCAGCAGTTACTCGGCTCACGTCACTGAAGCTTTCTTT.

The chain uses TRBV6-5 and TRBJ1-5, with TRBD1 matching over 8 bases. Germline loops: CDR1 MNHEY, CDR2 SVGAGI. J lost 7 bases, V lost 10 bases, and 9 bases had no gene match. This CDR3 spans 13 amino acids. For the CDR3, the DNA is TGTGCCACCCAGGACAGGGTCGGCCAGCCCCAGCATTTT. Protein: CATQDRVGQPQHF.

The V and J genes are TRBV27 and TRBJ1-1; no clear D gene. V dropped 0 bases and J dropped 5 bases, with 13 bases sitting between them. Germline-derived CDR1 and CDR2 are MNHEY and SMNVEV (reference sequence). The CDR3 length is 15 residues. The CDR3 nucleotides are TGTGCCAGCAGTTTATCGAGTGGGAGTTGGACTGAAGCTTTCTTT. Protein product: CASSLSSGSWTEAFF.